This entry lists 26 T cell receptor beta chains sequenced from one sample in a study of CD8 T cells in ankylosing spondylitis. A single record per CDR3 protein comes from TCRdb applying MiXCR to the 5' RACE reads. The sample holds around 230,000 distinct CDR3 sequences; under 8.5% are singletons and the top ten take 4.8%. The specimen sequenced was blood, either unsorted or a sorted T cell fraction (not recorded which). The receptors originated from a female donor with ankylosing spondylitis or in good health (not recorded which).

This clonotype was seen repeatedly, ten times or more. This chain joins TRBV5-6 and TRBJ2-3; 11 bases map to TRBD2. CDR3 length: 18 amino acids. J lost 5 bases, V lost 2 bases, and 13 bases had no gene match. The V gene's germline CDR1 is SGHDT and CDR2 YYEEEE. The chain's CDR3 is CASSFGPGLAALGDTQYF. The CDR3 nucleotides are TGTGCCAGCAGCTTCGGACCGGGACTAGCGGCCTTGGGAGATACGCAGTATTTT. The variable domain in full, with the rest retrieved from reference TRBV5-6 and TRBJ2-3, is DAGVTQSPTHLIKTRGQQVTLRCSPKSGHDTVSWYQQALGQGPQFIFQYYEEEERQRGNFPDRFSGHQFPNYSSELNVNALLLGDSALYLCASSFGPGLAALGDTQYFGPGTRLTVL.

Worth noting for this clonotype: At one end the junction does not follow the germline gene, possibly because of a read error. The CDR3 sequence is CASSLVLKETQCF. The CDR3 coding sequence is TGTGCTAGCAGCTTAGTACTCAAAGAGACCCAGTGCTTC. This sequence joins TRBV7-6 and TRBJ2-5; D is unclear. Germline values: CDR1 SGHVS, CDR2 FNYEAQ. The CDR3 has 13 residues.

This clonotype was seen repeatedly, ten times or more. The chain recombines TRBV5-1 with TRBJ1-4; a possible D gene is TRBD1 (6 bases). The germline CDR1 and CDR2 sequences are SGHRS and YFSETQ. V lost 4 bases and J lost 8, with 15 bases in between. The CDR3 spans 14 residues. CDR3 sequence (DNA): TGCGCCAGCAGCGCAGGGGTTCTTGGAGAAAAACTGTTTTTT. Protein product: CASSAGVLGEKLFF.

This sequence joins TRBV6-5 and TRBJ1-3; weak D call: TRBD1 (5 bases). Trimming removed 2 bases at V and 3 bases at J, with 8 bases between. The CDR3 runs 14 residues. The germline gives CDR1 MNHEY, CDR2 SVGAGI. For the CDR3, the DNA is TGTGCCAGCAGTTACGGGAGGGGTGGAAACACCATATATTTT. Its translation is CASSYGRGGNTIYF.

This clonotype has at least ten counts. V and J are TRBV6-5 and TRBJ1-5; D ambiguous. This CDR3 contains 13 residues. Germline CDR1 and CDR2: MNHEY and SVGAGI. V gave up 2 bases and J gave up 4 bases, with 6 bases separating them. DNA for the CDR3: TGTGCCAGCAGTTACCTCCAGAATCAGCCCCAGCATTTT. Its translation: CASSYLQNQPQHF.

This clonotype was observed at least ten times. The chain couples TRBV25-1 to TRBJ2-2, with D possibly being TRBD1 (6 bases). Trimming removed 9 bases from V and 6 bases from J, with 20 bases in between. Germline values: CDR1 MGHDK, CDR2 SYGVNS. This CDR3 is 15 amino acids long. For the CDR3, the DNA is TGTGCCAGTTCGGCAACAGGGAAGGGAGCCGGGGAGCTGTTTTTT. This codes for CASSATGKGAGELFF.

Remarks on this clonotype: This may be a read error: a much more frequent sequence differs by one nucleotide. This chain joins TRBV6-1 and TRBJ1-2, with unresolved D. Germline values: CDR1 MNHNS, CDR2 SASEGT. CDR3 length: 15 amino acids. CDR3 sequence reads: CATASGSGLFYVYTF. DNA of the CDR3: TGTGCCACAGCATCGGGTTCCGGTCTCTTTTATGTCTACACCTTC.

The rearrangement joins TRBV5-4 to TRBJ2-5, with 8 bases fitting TRBD1. Trimming removed 0 bases from V and 5 bases from J; junction bases left unmatched: 3. Germline V lookup: CDR1 SGHNT, CDR2 YYREEE (reference sequence). The CDR3 is 14 amino acids. CDR3 region: CASSLGQGFETQYF. CDR3 in DNA: TGTGCCAGCAGCTTGGGACAGGGGTTTGAGACCCAGTACTTC.

J is TRBJ1-1 and V is TRBV4-2; 7 nucleotides match TRBD1. V lost 4 bases and J lost 4; bases outside the gene matches: 12. The CDR3 totals 16 residues. Germline CDR1 is LGHNA and CDR2 is YNFKEQ. CDR3: CASSPDQGVGATEAFF. Here the CDR3 DNA reads TGTGCCAGCAGCCCAGACCAGGGGGTTGGGGCCACTGAAGCTTTCTTT.

Concerning this clonotype itself: A much larger clonotype is one base distant, so this may be a read error. The chain couples TRBV14 to TRBJ2-1; no reliable D call. The CDR3 is 13 residues long. CDR1 and CDR2 (germline): SGHDN, FVKESK. This chain's CDR3 is CVSSLPEVSEQFF. In nucleotides, the CDR3 is TGTGTCAGCAGCCTCCCAGAGGTTAGCGAGCAGTTCTTC.

This clonotype was seen ten or more times. This chain uses TRBV5-1 with TRBJ2-3; 8 bases fit TRBD2. Germline lookup yields CDR1 SGHRS and CDR2 YFSETQ. V lost 0 bases and J lost 2; bases outside the gene matches: 5. This CDR3 has 16 amino acids. The CDR3 coding sequence is TGCGCCAGCAGCTTGGGACTAGCGACAGCCACAGATACGCAGTATTTT. Its protein product is CASSLGLATATDTQYF.

This clonotype was counted many times. V is TRBV4-3 and J is TRBJ1-1; the D is unclear. Per germline, CDR1 LGHNA and CDR2 YSLEER. Deletions cut 0 bases from V and 3 bases from J, with 8 bases between. This CDR3 has 14 amino acids. The CDR3 protein is CASSQEEWDTEAFF. CDR3 coding DNA: TGCGCCAGCAGCCAAGAGGAGTGGGACACTGAAGCTTTCTTT.

This clonotype showed up many times. V is TRBV10-1 and J is TRBJ1-5; D perhaps matches TRBD1 (6 bases). The CDR3 runs to 18 residues. Germline V gene lookup returns CDR1 WNHNN and CDR2 SYGVQD (reference sequence). With 6 bases removed from V and 6 bases from J, the gap between germline ends came to 27 bases. The DNA for the CDR3 is TGCGCCAGCAGAGAGGACAGTCAGGCCCATGAGGGGCGTCAGCCCCAGCATTTT. Protein product: CASREDSQAHEGRQPQHF.

This clonotype has at least ten counts. The V call is TRBV6-1, the J call TRBJ2-7, with TRBD2 as a possible D gene (6 bases). Trimming took off 8 bases at V and 3 bases at J, with 8 bases between the two ends. The CDR3 contains 11 residues. Germline CDR1 MNHNS, CDR2 SASEGT. The CDR3 DNA reads TGTGCCAGCGTTAGCGGCTACGAGCAGTACTTC. Translated, it gives CASVSGYEQYF.

This clonotype has at least ten counts. Here the CDR3 DNA reads TGTGCCATCAGTGGGGTCGGGAGGGAAGGCGAGCAGTACTTC. Amino acids: CAISGVGREGEQYF. The chain is built from TRBV10-3 and TRBJ2-7, with 8 positions matching TRBD2. Germline CDR1 ENHRY, CDR2 SYGVKD. With 4 bases clipped from V and 6 bases from J, the junction kept 8 bases outside the gene matches. This CDR3 spans 14 amino acids.

There are many counts of this clonotype. This rearrangement joins TRBV5-1 to TRBJ2-3, with 12 bases aligning to TRBD2. CDR1 and CDR2 (germline): SGHRS, YFSETQ. This CDR3 comprises 16 residues. Trimming cost V 0 bases and J 2 bases; bases outside gene matches: 1. The CDR3 spells CASSLGLAGVTDTQYF. In DNA form, the CDR3 reads TGCGCCAGCAGCTTGGGACTAGCGGGAGTCACAGATACGCAGTATTTT.

The table lists this clonotype with many counts. The rearrangement joins TRBV10-3 to TRBJ2-7; 10 bases align to TRBD1. The CDR3 contains 14 residues. Germline V CDR1 and CDR2: ENHRY, SYGVKD. Trimming cost V 3 bases and J 4 bases; bases outside gene matches: 3. The chain's CDR3 is CAISDLDRGYEQYF. The CDR3 nucleotides read TGTGCCATCAGTGATTTGGACAGGGGGTACGAGCAGTACTTC.

This clonotype was seen a handful of times. This chain connects TRBV3-1 to TRBJ1-2; weak D call: TRBD1 (5 bases). This CDR3 has 13 residues. Trimming pared 1 base from V and 8 bases from J, leaving 11 bases between. In germline, CDR1 is LGHDT, CDR2 YNNKEL (reference sequence). CDR3 nucleotides: TGTGCCAGCAGCCAAGGGGGACGCGACGGCTACACCTTC. Protein: CASSQGGRDGYTF.

This clonotype was observed many times. This rearrangement joins TRBV7-9 to TRBJ2-3; 9 nucleotides line up with TRBD2. V was clipped by 8 bases and J by 0 bases; unmatched bases: 12. The CDR3 totals 17 residues. Germline values: CDR1 SEHNR, CDR2 FQNEAQ (reference sequence). This CDR3 is CASAHLGLASSTDTQYF. CDR3 nucleotide sequence: TGTGCCAGCGCCCACCTAGGACTAGCGTCTAGCACAGATACGCAGTATTTT.

This clonotype was found many times. CDR3 loop: CASSSSQPYEQYF. CDR3 sequence (DNA): TGTGCCAGCAGTTCGTCGCAGCCCTACGAGCAGTACTTC. The chain carries TRBV6-5 and TRBJ2-7, with D uncertain. The CDR3 has 13 residues. Germline V gene lookup returns CDR1 MNHEY and CDR2 SVGAGI. Trimming removed 4 bases at V and 2 bases at J, with 9 bases between.

At least ten counts were recorded for this clonotype. The chain has TRBV12-2 and TRBJ2-3. TRBV12-2 is flagged as a pseudogene. The length of the CDR3 is 15 residues. CDR3 nucleotides: TGTGCAAGTCGCTTAGCGGGGTCTAGCACAGATACGCAGTATTTT. Amino acids: CASRLAGSSTDTQYF.

A note on this clonotype: A junction boundary mismatches the germline segment, possibly from a read error. The chain has TRBV5-4 and TRBJ2-7; 10 nucleotides align to TRBD1. The germline gives CDR1 SGHNT, CDR2 YYREEE (reference sequence). The CDR3 has 14 residues. CDR3 residues: CVSSPGQGGYEQYF. The CDR3 nucleotides are TGTGTCAGCAGCCCTGGACAGGGGGGCTACGAGCAATACTTC.

The V gene is TRBV29-1, the J gene TRBJ2-5; 11 bases are shared with TRBD2. V was pared by 6 bases and J by 3 bases, with 3 bases of the junction left unmatched. The CDR3 consists of 13 residues. Germline assignment: CDR1 SQVTM and CDR2 ANQGSEA. This chain's CDR3 is CSVTTSGKETQYF. DNA for the CDR3: TGCAGCGTCACGACTAGCGGGAAAGAGACCCAGTACTTC. Based on the CDR3 plus reference TRBV29-1 and TRBJ2-5, the full variable domain is SAVISQKPSRDICQRGTSLTIQCQVDSQVTMMFWYRQQPGQSLTLIATANQGSEATYESGFVIDKFPISRPNLTFSTLTVSNMSPEDSSIYLCSVTTSGKETQYFGPGTRLLVL.

This clonotype was seen at least ten times. The V call is TRBV2, the J call TRBJ2-3; 10 bases agree with TRBD2. CDR1 is SNHLY and CDR2 is FYNNEI in the germline V gene. The CDR3 sequence is 13 residues long. The ends lost 11 bases at V and 3 bases at J; junction bases unmatched: 5. This chain's CDR3 is CAAPGLATDTQYF. The CDR3 coding sequence is TGTGCCGCCCCGGGACTAGCGACAGATACGCAGTATTTT.

This clonotype was seen more than once but under ten times. The J gene is TRBJ2-1, the V gene TRBV4-2, with 9 bases matching TRBD2. In germline, CDR1 is LGHNA, CDR2 YNFKEQ. The CDR3 extends over 17 amino acids. Trimming at V came to 6 bases and at J to 0 bases, leaving 9 bases not matched to a gene. The CDR3 region has the DNA TGTGCCAGCAGTCCTCGACTAGCGGCGAGCTCCTACAATGAGCAGTTCTTC. Its translation is CASSPRLAASSYNEQFF.

The chain employs TRBV18 and TRBJ2-7; no definite D call. CDR3 length: 13 amino acids. Germline V lookup: CDR1 KGHSH, CDR2 LQKENI. The V and J ends lost 2 bases and 5 bases respectively, with 10 bases between them. The CDR3 nucleotides read TGTGCCAGCTCACCAGGGTCCGCGGACGAGCAGTACTTC. Translating it yields CASSPGSADEQYF.